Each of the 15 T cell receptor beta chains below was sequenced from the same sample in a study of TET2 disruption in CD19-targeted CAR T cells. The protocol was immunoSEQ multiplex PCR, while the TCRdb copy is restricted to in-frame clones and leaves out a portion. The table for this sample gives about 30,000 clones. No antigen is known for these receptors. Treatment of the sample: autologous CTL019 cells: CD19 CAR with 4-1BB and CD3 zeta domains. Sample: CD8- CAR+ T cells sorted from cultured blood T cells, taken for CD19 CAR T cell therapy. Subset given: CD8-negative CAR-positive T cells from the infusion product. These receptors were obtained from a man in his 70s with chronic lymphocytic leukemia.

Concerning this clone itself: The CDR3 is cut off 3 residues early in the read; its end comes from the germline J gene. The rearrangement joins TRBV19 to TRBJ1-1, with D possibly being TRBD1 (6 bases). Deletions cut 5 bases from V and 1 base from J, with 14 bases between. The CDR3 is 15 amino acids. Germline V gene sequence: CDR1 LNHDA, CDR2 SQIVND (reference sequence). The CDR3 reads CASSVQTGANTEAFF. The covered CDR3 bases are TGTGCCAGTAGTGTCCAGACAGGAGCGAACACTGAA.

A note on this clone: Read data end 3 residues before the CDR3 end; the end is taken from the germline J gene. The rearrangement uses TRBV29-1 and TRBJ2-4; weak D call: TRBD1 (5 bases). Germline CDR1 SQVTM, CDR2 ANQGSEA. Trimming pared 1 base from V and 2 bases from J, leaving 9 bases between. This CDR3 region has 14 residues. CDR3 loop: CSVEAAGTKNIQYF. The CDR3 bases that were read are TGCAGCGTTGAAGCGGCAGGGACCAAAAACATT.

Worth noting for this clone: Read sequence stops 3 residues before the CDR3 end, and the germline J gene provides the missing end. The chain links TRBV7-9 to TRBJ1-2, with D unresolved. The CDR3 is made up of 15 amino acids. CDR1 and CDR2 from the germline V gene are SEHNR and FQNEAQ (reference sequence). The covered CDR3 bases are TGTGCCAGCAGCTTCAACCAGAAGTGGGCAGATACC. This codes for CASSFNQKWADT. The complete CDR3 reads CASSFNQKWADTYTF.

CDR3 sequence: CAIGTGQRELFF. The DNA read from the CDR3 is TGTGCCATTGGGACAGGTCAGAGGGAG. The chain has TRBV10-3 and TRBJ2-2; the match to TRBD1 covers 8 bases. Read coverage stops 3 residues before the CDR3 terminus; the germline J gene supplies the remainder. The V gene's germline CDR1 is ENHRY and CDR2 SYGVKD. The V and J ends lost 9 bases and 9 bases, in that order; junction bases with no gene match: 6. The CDR3 runs 12 residues.

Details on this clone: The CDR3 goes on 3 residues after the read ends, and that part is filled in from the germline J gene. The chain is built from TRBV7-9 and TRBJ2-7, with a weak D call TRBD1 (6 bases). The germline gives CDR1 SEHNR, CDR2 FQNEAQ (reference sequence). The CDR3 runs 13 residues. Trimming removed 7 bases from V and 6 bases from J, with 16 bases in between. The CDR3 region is CASIPESGAEQYF. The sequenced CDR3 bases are TGTGCCAGCATCCCGGAGTCAGGGGCCGAG.

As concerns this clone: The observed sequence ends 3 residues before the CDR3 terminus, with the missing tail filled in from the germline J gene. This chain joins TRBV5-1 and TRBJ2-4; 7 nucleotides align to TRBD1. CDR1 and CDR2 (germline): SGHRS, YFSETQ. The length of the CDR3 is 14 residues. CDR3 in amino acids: CASSGGQAVETQYF. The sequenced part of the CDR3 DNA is TGCGCCAGCAGCGGTGGACAGGCGGTAGAGACT.

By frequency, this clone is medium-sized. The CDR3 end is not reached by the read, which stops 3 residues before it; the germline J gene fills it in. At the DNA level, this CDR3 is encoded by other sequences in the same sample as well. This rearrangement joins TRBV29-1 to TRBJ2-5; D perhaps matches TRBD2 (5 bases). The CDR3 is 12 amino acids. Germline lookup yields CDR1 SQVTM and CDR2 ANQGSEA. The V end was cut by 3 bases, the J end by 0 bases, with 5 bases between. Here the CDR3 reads CSVETNQETQYF. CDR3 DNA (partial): TGCAGCGTTGAGACTAACCAAGAGACC.

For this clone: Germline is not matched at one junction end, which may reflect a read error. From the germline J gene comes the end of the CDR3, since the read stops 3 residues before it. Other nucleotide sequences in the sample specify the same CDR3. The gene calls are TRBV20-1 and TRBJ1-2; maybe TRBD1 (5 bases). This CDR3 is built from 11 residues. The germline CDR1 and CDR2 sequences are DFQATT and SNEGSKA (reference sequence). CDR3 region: CSAWTPYGYTF. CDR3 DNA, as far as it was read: TGCAGTGCTTGGACACCCTATGGT.

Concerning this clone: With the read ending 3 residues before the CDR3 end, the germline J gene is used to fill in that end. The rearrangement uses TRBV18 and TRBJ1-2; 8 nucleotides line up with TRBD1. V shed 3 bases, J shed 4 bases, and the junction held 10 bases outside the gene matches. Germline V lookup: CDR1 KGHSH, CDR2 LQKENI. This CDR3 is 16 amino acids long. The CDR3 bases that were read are TGTGCCAGCTCACCCACACGACAGGGGCCCCTCTATGGC. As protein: CASSPTRQGPLYG. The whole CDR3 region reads CASSPTRQGPLYGYTF. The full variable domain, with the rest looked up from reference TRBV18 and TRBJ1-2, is NAGVMQNPRHLVRRRGQEARLRCSPMKGHSHVYWYRQLPEEGLKFMVYLQKENIIDESGMPKERFSAEFPKEGPSILRIQQVVRGDSAAYFCASSPTRQGPLYGYTFGSGTRLTVV.

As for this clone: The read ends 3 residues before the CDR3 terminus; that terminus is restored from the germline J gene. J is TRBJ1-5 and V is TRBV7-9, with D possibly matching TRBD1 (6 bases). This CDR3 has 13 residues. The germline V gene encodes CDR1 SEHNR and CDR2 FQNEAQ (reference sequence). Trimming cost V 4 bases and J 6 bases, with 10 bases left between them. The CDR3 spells CASSSGRGQPQHF. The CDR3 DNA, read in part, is TGTGCCAGCAGCTCTGGCAGGGGTCAGCCC.

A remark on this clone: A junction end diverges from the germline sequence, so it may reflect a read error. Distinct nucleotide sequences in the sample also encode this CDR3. CDR3 DNA, as far as it was read: TGTGCCAGCAGCCAAGAAATGAACAAAAACTATGGT. Its translation is CASSQEMNKNYG. The whole CDR3 is CASSQEMNKNYGYTF. This rearrangement joins TRBV4-2 to TRBJ1-2; no definite D call. The CDR3 is cut off 3 residues early in the read; its end comes from the germline J gene. The CDR3 sequence is 15 residues long. The germline V gene has CDR1 LGHNA and CDR2 YNFKEQ.

The covered CDR3 bases are TGCGCCAGCAGCCCGGCGCAGCGTTTAGAGACT. This codes for CASSPAQRLET. The whole CDR3 region reads CASSPAQRLETQYF. The chain uses TRBV5-1 and TRBJ2-4, with D uncertain. The CDR3 extends 3 residues past the end of the read, so its final part is completed from the germline J gene. The V gene's germline CDR1 is SGHRS and CDR2 YFSETQ. The CDR3 has 14 residues.

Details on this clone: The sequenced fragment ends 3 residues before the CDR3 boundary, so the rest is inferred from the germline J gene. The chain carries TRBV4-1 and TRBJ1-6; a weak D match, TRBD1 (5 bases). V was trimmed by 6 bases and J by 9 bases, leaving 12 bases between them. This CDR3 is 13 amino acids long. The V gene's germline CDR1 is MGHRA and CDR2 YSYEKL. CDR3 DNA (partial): TGCGCCAGCAGGGGGCAGGCTGGTTCACCC. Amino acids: CASRGQAGSP. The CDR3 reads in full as CASRGQAGSPLHF.

CDR3 DNA, as far as it was read: TGCAGTGCTCGCTTACAGGGTGCG. Protein: CSARLQGA. The whole CDR3 sequence is CSARLQGAQYF. V and J are TRBV20-1 and TRBJ2-3; D might be TRBD1 (6 bases). The read ends 3 residues early relative to the CDR3; the germline J gene fills the gap. CDR1 DFQATT and CDR2 SNEGSKA come from the germline V gene (reference sequence). The CDR3 is made up of 11 amino acids.

This chain's CDR3 is CASSLDVTGGGYTF. CDR3 DNA (partial): TGCGCCAGCAGCCTAGATGTCACGGGGGGAGGC. The chain links TRBV5-1 to TRBJ1-2; maybe TRBD1 (5 bases). The DNA ends 3 residues before the CDR3 does, and the rest of the CDR3 is filled in from the germline J gene. The CDR3 has 14 amino acids. Germline V CDR1 and CDR2: SGHRS, YFSETQ.